The 7 T cell receptor beta chains presented below share a single source sample, sequenced in a study of cytomegalovirus exposure and HLA in healthy donors. With 60 Vbeta and 13 Jbeta primers, the PCR was carried out. The data were produced by immunoSEQ multiplex PCR, yet TCRdb's version contains in-frame clones alone and is incomplete. Of some 140,000 clones listed, 65% to 85% are singletons. Sequencing was done on a sample of PBMCs. These receptors were taken from a woman aged 18-29 years in good health and CMV-seronegative.

This clone has just a few counts. V and J are TRBV6-5 and TRBJ2-3, with TRBD1 matching 7 bases. V was clipped by 5 bases and J by 2 bases; unmatched bases: 4. CDR3 size: 14 residues. Germline CDR1 reads MNHEY; CDR2 reads SVGAGI. CDR3 amino acids: CASSRDSLTDTQYF. CDR3 coding DNA: TGTGCCAGCAGTCGGGACAGCCTCACAGATACGCAGTATTTT.

This clone was counted once. The chain recombines TRBV15 with TRBJ2-7; D uncertain. The CDR3 spans 12 residues. Between the trimmed V and J ends, which lost 1 base and 3 bases, there was a span of 4 bases. Germline values: CDR1 LNHNV, CDR2 YYDKDF (reference sequence). CDR3 residues: CATSRAGYEQYF. For the CDR3, the DNA is TGTGCCACCAGCAGAGCGGGCTACGAGCAGTACTTC.

V usage is TRBV6-5 and J usage is TRBJ2-5; 8 bases align to TRBD2. The CDR3 is made up of 13 amino acids. Germline loops: CDR1 MNHEY, CDR2 SVGAGI. V shed 7 bases, J shed 5 bases, and the junction held 6 bases outside the gene matches. The CDR3 nucleotides read TGTGCCAGCACGACCTCGGGGGGGGAGACCCAGTACTTC. The encoded protein is CASTTSGGETQYF.

This clone was picked up one time. The chain combines TRBV18 with TRBJ1-1; unclear D gene. Looked up from germline, CDR1 is KGHSH and CDR2 is LQKENI. Trimming cost V 6 bases and J 5 bases, with 10 bases left between them. The CDR3 is 12 residues long. CDR3 nucleotides: TGTGCCAGCTCGGCGGGGTTTACTGAAGCTTTCTTT. Amino acid sequence: CASSAGFTEAFF.

V usage is TRBV7-9 and J usage is TRBJ2-7; weak D call: TRBD2 (5 bases). The germline gives CDR1 SEHNR, CDR2 FQNEAQ (reference sequence). V dropped 2 bases and J dropped 3 bases, with 11 bases sitting between them. This CDR3 is 14 amino acids long. As DNA, the CDR3 is TGTGCCAGCAGCTTAACCGGGGATGTCTACGAGCAGTACTTC. It is translated as CASSLTGDVYEQYF.

The chain carries TRBV6-1 and TRBJ1-5; no clear D gene. In germline, CDR1 is MNHNS, CDR2 SASEGT. V gave up 3 bases and J gave up 7 bases, with 13 bases separating them. The CDR3 extends over 14 amino acids. CDR3 nucleotide sequence: TGTGCCAGCAGTGATGTCAGCGCAAGGCAGCCCCAGCATTTT. It yields the protein CASSDVSARQPQHF.

The chain combines TRBV5-5 with TRBJ2-7; no clear D gene. Trimming removed 0 bases from V and 3 bases from J, with 13 bases in between. The CDR3 has 15 amino acids. Per germline, CDR1 SGHKS and CDR2 YYEKEE (reference sequence). This chain's CDR3 is CASSLGHGLFYEQYF. The CDR3 bases are TGTGCCAGCAGCTTGGGACACGGCCTTTTCTACGAGCAGTACTTC. The full variable domain, its missing parts supplied by reference TRBV5-5 and TRBJ2-7, is DAGVTQSPTHLIKTRGQQVTLRCSPISGHKSVSWYQQVLGQGPQFIFQYYEKEERGRGNFPDRFSARQFPNYSSELNVNALLLGDSALYLCASSLGHGLFYEQYFGPGTRLTVT.